This passage covers 9 T cell receptor beta chains from one sample sequenced in a study of T cell repertoires in cytomegalovirus infection. Their antigens are not known. TCRdb fed the reads into MiXCR, producing one record per CDR3 protein. The sample lists about 920,000 distinct CDR3 sequences; roughly 30% were seen once. The starting material was cultured CD8+ T cells from PBMCs, obtained from culture after CMV antigen stimulation. These receptors all come from a human donor in good health (CMV status not recorded). Some clones in this sample may be carry-over from other donors' samples.

The rearrangement joins TRBV4-1 to TRBJ2-1; the D is unclear. The CDR3 length is 12 residues. Trimming took off 2 bases at V and 9 bases at J, with 8 bases between the two ends. Germline loops: CDR1 MGHRA, CDR2 YSYEKL. CDR3 amino acids: CASSQSLVEQFF. The DNA of the CDR3 is TGCGCCAGCAGCCAAAGTTTGGTTGAGCAGTTCTTC.

This clonotype appeared many times. This chain connects TRBV7-6 to TRBJ2-6, with 9 bases that match TRBD2. This CDR3 is built from 18 residues. CDR1 and CDR2 from the germline V gene are SGHVS and FNYEAQ. V lost 5 bases and J lost 0; bases outside the gene matches: 8. The CDR3 DNA reads TGTGCCAGCAGCCCTAGACTAGCGGCCTACTCTGGGGCCAACGTCCTGACTTTC. Residues: CASSPRLAAYSGANVLTF.

This clonotype was found a few times. V usage is TRBV7-6 and J usage is TRBJ1-2, with D unclear. This CDR3 spans 13 amino acids. The V gene lost 5 bases and the J gene lost 6 bases, with 13 bases spanning the gap. Germline V gene sequence: CDR1 SGHVS, CDR2 FNYEAQ. CDR3 DNA: TGTGCCAGCAGCCCACGATTTGGGCATGGCTACACCTTC. Amino acids: CASSPRFGHGYTF. The complete variable domain, with remaining parts taken from reference TRBV7-6 and TRBJ1-2, reads GAGVSQSPRYKVTKRGQDVALRCDPISGHVSLYWYRQALGQGPEFLTYFNYEAQQDKSGLPNDRFSAERPEGSISTLTIQRTEQRDSAMYRCASSPRFGHGYTFGSGTRLTVV.

This clonotype has a handful of counts. The rearrangement links TRBV19 to TRBJ1-5; D gene ambiguous. The V and J ends lost 6 bases and 4 bases respectively, with 10 bases between them. This CDR3 has 13 residues. CDR1 is LNHDA, CDR2 SQIVND, per germline (reference sequence). CDR3 nucleotides: TGTGCCAGTAGCCTCTTTACAAATCAGCCCCAGCATTTT. It codes for CASSLFTNQPQHF.

The chain couples TRBV12-3 or TRBV12-4 to TRBJ2-1, with 9 bases matching TRBD1. V gave up 3 bases and J gave up 6 bases; unmatched junction bases: 9. This CDR3 has 16 amino acids. CDR3 residues: CASSFVLTGGGNEQFF. DNA for the CDR3: TGTGCCAGCAGTTTCGTCCTGACAGGGGGTGGCAATGAGCAGTTCTTC.

The table lists this clonotype with a count of one. This chain links TRBV5-6 with TRBJ1-1, with D unresolved. V shed 3 bases and J shed 5 bases, with 17 bases lying between them. Germline values: CDR1 SGHDT, CDR2 YYEEEE. The CDR3 extends over 15 amino acids. CDR3 sequence reads: CASSWAWWGDTEAFF. The CDR3 DNA sequence: TGTGCCAGCAGCTGGGCTTGGTGGGGTGATACTGAAGCTTTCTTT.

This clonotype was seen more than once but under ten times. The gene calls are TRBV7-9 and TRBJ1-5; D not certain. The V end lost 1 base, the J end lost 15 bases, and 7 bases lay between the germline ends. The CDR3 extends over 10 amino acids. CDR1 is SEHNR, CDR2 FQNEAQ, per germline (reference sequence). The chain's CDR3 is CASSLVEWHF. The CDR3 DNA is TGTGCCAGCAGCTTAGTGGAGTGGCATTTT.

Ten or more counts support this clonotype. In DNA form, the CDR3 reads TGTGCCAGCAGTCGACAACCAGCGCATTCTTCTAGCACAGATACGCAGTATTTT. The encoded protein is CASSRQPAHSSSTDTQYF. The gene calls are TRBV3-1 and TRBJ2-3, with D unclear. Germline loops: CDR1 LGHDT, CDR2 YNNKEL (reference sequence). The V end was cut by 6 bases, the J end by 0 bases, with 22 bases between. The CDR3 is 18 amino acids.

This clonotype was recorded at least ten times. The CDR3 reads CASSLWGDQETQYF. As DNA, the CDR3 is TGTGCCAGCAGCTTATGGGGAGATCAAGAGACCCAGTACTTC. This chain connects TRBV7-2 to TRBJ2-5; maybe TRBD2 (5 bases). Germline V lookup: CDR1 SGHTA, CDR2 FQGNSA. The ends were cut back, 2 bases at V and 2 bases at J, with 9 bases in the middle. The CDR3 runs to 14 residues.